Shown below are 20 T cell receptor beta chains from a single sample sequenced in a study of blood T cell repertoires in COVID-19. The repertoire was sequenced with immunoSEQ multiplex PCR; TCRdb's copy has only in-frame clones and lacks some. The data hold tens of thousands of clones, with under 90% observed a single time. Sequenced input: peripheral blood. The receptors were sampled from a man between 65 and 80 years old with active or convalescent COVID-19.

The chain uses TRBV2 and TRBJ1-1; possible D gene TRBD1, 6 bases. V was shortened by 3 bases and J by 5 bases, with 19 bases between the two germline ends. Germline V gene lookup returns CDR1 SNHLY and CDR2 FYNNEI. This CDR3 region has 16 residues. The CDR3 DNA reads as TGTGCCAGCAGTGACCCCTCAGGGGCAGGGCGTACTGAAGCTTTCTTT. Protein: CASSDPSGAGRTEAFF.

J is TRBJ1-1 and V is TRBV21-1; TRBD1, the D gene given by the table, was not confirmed from the DNA. TRBV21-1 is termed a pseudogene. The CDR3 runs to 15 residues. CDR3 residues: CASSDAGGGSTEAFF. Here the CDR3 DNA reads TGTGCCAGCAGCGACGCAGGGGGCGGGAGCACTGAAGCTTTCTTT.

The chain has TRBV5-1 and TRBJ2-2; 9 bases match TRBD2. The CDR3 loop spans 14 amino acids. V gave up 3 bases and J gave up 7 bases; unmatched junction bases: 4. Germline-derived CDR1 and CDR2 are SGHRS and YFSETQ. The CDR3 spells CASSSATSGGELFF. The CDR3 DNA reads as TGCGCCAGCAGCTCCGCGACTAGCGGCGGGGAGCTGTTTTTT. Complete variable domain (other parts from reference TRBV5-1 and TRBJ2-2): KAGVTQTPRYLIKTRGQQVTLSCSPISGHRSVSWYQQTPGQGLQFLFEYFSETQRNKGNFPGRFSGRQFSNSRSEMNVSTLELGDSALYLCASSSATSGGELFFGEGSRLTVL.

This clone was observed once. This chain joins TRBV19 and TRBJ2-7; 11 nucleotides line up with TRBD2. Germline CDR1 is LNHDA and CDR2 is SQIVND (reference sequence). The ends lost 5 bases at V and 6 bases at J; junction bases unmatched: 6. The CDR3 is made up of 14 amino acids. CDR3 sequence reads: CASSPSGRNTEQYF. The CDR3 DNA sequence: TGTGCCAGTAGTCCTAGCGGGAGGAACACCGAGCAGTACTTC.

The chain employs TRBV7-2 and TRBJ2-5; no clear D. Germline CDR1 reads SGHTA; CDR2 reads FQGNSA. The CDR3 is 12 residues long. V was shortened by 5 bases and J by 5 bases, with 9 bases between the two germline ends. The CDR3 DNA reads TGTGCCAGCAGCCCCCCGTCGGAGACCCAGTACTTC. Translating gives CASSPPSETQYF. Together with reference TRBV7-2 and TRBJ2-5, the CDR3 gives the full variable domain: GAGVSQSPSNKVTEKGKDVELRCDPISGHTALYWYRQSLGQGLEFLIYFQGNSAPDKSGLPSDRFSAERTGGSVSTLTIQRTQQEDSAVYLCASSPPSETQYFGPGTRLLVL.

This clone was seen just once. V and J are TRBV24-1 and TRBJ2-1, with 15 bases lining up with TRBD2. This CDR3 contains 19 residues. The junction had 7 bases not matched to a gene; V was cut back by 5 bases and J by 0 bases. Germline loops: CDR1 KGHDR, CDR2 SFDVKD. The CDR3 here is CATSAHGTSGGSSYNEQFF. The CDR3 coding sequence is TGTGCCACCAGTGCCCACGGGACTAGCGGGGGGAGCTCCTACAATGAGCAGTTCTTC.

The table lists this clone with a few counts. The rearrangement uses TRBV12-3 or TRBV12-4 and TRBJ1-4; D is ambiguous. The CDR3 contains 11 residues. The ends were cut back, 5 bases at V and 4 bases at J, with 2 bases in the middle. CDR3 in amino acids: CASSLNEKLFF. CDR3 nucleotides: TGTGCCAGCAGTCTTAATGAAAAACTGTTTTTT.

In DNA form, the CDR3 reads TGTGCCAGCAGCTTAGTTTCGGGAGAGTGGAATCAGCCCCAGCATTTT. It codes for CASSLVSGEWNQPQHF. The chain recombines TRBV7-2 with TRBJ1-5; D is unclear. Germline V gene lookup returns CDR1 SGHTA and CDR2 FQGNSA. Trimming cost V 1 base and J 4 bases, with 14 bases left between them. The CDR3 has 16 residues.

This clone was detected once. The V and J genes are TRBV11-2 and TRBJ2-1; 10 bases align to TRBD2. The length of the CDR3 is 19 residues. Germline V gene data show CDR1 as SGHAT and CDR2 as FQNNGV. The J segment lost 5 bases and the V segment lost 0 bases, leaving 13 bases of the junction unmatched. This CDR3 reads CASSLDWGSSGSFNNEQFF. CDR3 DNA: TGTGCCAGCAGCTTAGATTGGGGGTCTAGCGGGAGTTTTAACAATGAGCAGTTCTTC.

The chain is built from TRBV19 and TRBJ1-5; 8 positions match TRBD1. The trim removed 6 bases at V and 11 bases at J, leaving 15 bases unmatched. This CDR3 spans 15 amino acids. CDR1 LNHDA and CDR2 SQIVND come from the germline V gene (reference sequence). CDR3 DNA sequence: TGTGCCAGTAGCCCGGACAGGGTTCTTGTAGGGGCCCAGCATTTT. Translating gives CASSPDRVLVGAQHF.

The chain has TRBV18 and TRBJ2-1; TRBD2 matches at 8 bases. The germline CDR1 and CDR2 sequences are KGHSH and LQKENI. CDR3 length: 17 amino acids. The junction had 11 bases not matched to a gene; V was cut back by 6 bases and J by 1 base. CDR3 DNA sequence: TGTGCCAGCTCCCCAATGGGCGGGGGGAATTCCTACAATGAGCAGTTCTTC. Encoded protein: CASSPMGGGNSYNEQFF.

The chain has TRBV29-1 and TRBJ1-6; D unresolved. From germline, CDR1 is SQVTM and CDR2 ANQGSEA. There are 12 residues in the CDR3. V was shortened by 0 bases and J by 14 bases, with 11 bases between the two germline ends. CDR3 residues: CSVEEADGALHF. DNA for the CDR3: TGCAGCGTTGAAGAGGCCGACGGAGCCCTCCACTTT.

The chain links TRBV27 to TRBJ2-1; D perhaps matches TRBD2 (6 bases). This CDR3 is built from 14 residues. Trimming removed 7 bases at V and 6 bases at J, with 16 bases between. CDR1 and CDR2 (germline): MNHEY, SMNVEV (reference sequence). The CDR3 region is CASKHQRDFNEQFF. CDR3 coding DNA: TGTGCCAGCAAACACCAACGGGACTTCAATGAGCAGTTCTTC.

The sample holds a few counts of this clone. The chain employs TRBV9 and TRBJ1-2, with 7 nucleotides matching TRBD1. CDR1 and CDR2 (germline): SGDLS, YYNGEE. This CDR3 has 13 amino acids. J was trimmed by 6 bases and V by 3 bases; bases with no gene match: 5. CDR3 in amino acids: CASSGDRWNGYTF. For the CDR3, the DNA is TGTGCCAGCAGCGGGGACAGATGGAATGGCTACACCTTC.

The CDR3 DNA is TGTGCCAGCAGCGTCGGGGACAGACCCTATGGCTACACCTTC. Amino acid sequence: CASSVGDRPYGYTF. The chain has TRBV9 and TRBJ1-2; 7 bases fit TRBD1. Germline V gives CDR1 SGDLS, CDR2 YYNGEE. V gave up 2 bases and J gave up 4 bases; unmatched junction bases: 5. The CDR3 runs 14 residues.

The rearrangement links TRBV5-4 to TRBJ1-2, with D possibly matching TRBD1 (6 bases). The CDR3 runs 13 residues. Trimming removed 2 bases at V and 8 bases at J, with 13 bases between. Germline values: CDR1 SGHNT, CDR2 YYREEE (reference sequence). The CDR3 sequence: CASSFLAGVGYTF. CDR3 nucleotides: TGTGCCAGCAGCTTTCTGGCAGGGGTAGGCTACACCTTC.

This clone showed up just a few times. At one end, the junction sequence differs from germline, possibly due to a read error. This chain joins TRBV7-6 and TRBJ1-5; D uncertain. Germline-derived CDR1 and CDR2 are SGHVS and FNYEAQ. The CDR3 has 15 amino acids. CDR3: CASSIAPYSNQPQHF. CDR3 bases: TGTGCCAGCAGCATAGCCCCCTATAGCAATCAGCCCCAGCATTTT.

The chain is built from TRBV5-1 and TRBJ2-5, with D maybe TRBD2 (5 bases). V was shortened by 6 bases and J by 2 bases, with 17 bases between the two germline ends. The CDR3 contains 15 residues. Germline-derived CDR1 and CDR2 are SGHRS and YFSETQ. Here the CDR3 DNA reads TGCGCCAGCACGGGGAGCGTAGCTGCTCAAGAGACCCAGTACTTC. Translated: CASTGSVAAQETQYF.

This clone has a single count. The chain joins TRBV18 to TRBJ1-5; 7 nucleotides match TRBD1. This CDR3 spans 14 amino acids. The germline V gene encodes CDR1 KGHSH and CDR2 LQKENI. Unmatched junction bases numbered 7, after V lost 3 bases and J lost 8 bases. This CDR3 reads CASSPDQGGEPQHF. For the CDR3, the DNA is TGTGCCAGCTCACCGGACCAGGGGGGAGAGCCCCAGCATTTT.

Details on this clone: At the DNA level, this CDR3 is encoded by other sequences in the same sample as well. V is TRBV28 and J is TRBJ1-1, with unresolved D. V was shortened by 5 bases and J by 1 base, with 8 bases between the two germline ends. Germline V gene sequence: CDR1 MDHEN, CDR2 SYDVKM. This CDR3 comprises 13 residues. CDR3 DNA sequence: TGTGCCAGCAGTGGACTCCCGAACACTGAAGCTTTCTTT. It yields the protein CASSGLPNTEAFF.